This T cell receptor beta chain stems from a study of blood T cell repertoires in COVID-19. TCRdb keeps only in-frame clones here, not all; method: immunoSEQ multiplex PCR. The sample gives over 50,000 clones, about four fifths of which show up once; around 16% is in the top ten. The germline V and J ends were trimmed by 5 bases and 4 bases, with 8 bases remaining between them. The CDR3 has 12 amino acids. The germline V gene encodes CDR1 LNHDA and CDR2 SQIVND (reference sequence). The source material was peripheral blood. This sequence originates from a man between 60 and 70 years old with COVID-19, enrolled during active disease. The V call is TRBV19, the J call TRBJ2-5; no clear D. CDR3: CASSLSPETQYF. The CDR3 region has the DNA TGTGCCAGTAGTCTGAGTCCAGAGACCCAGTACTTC.